What follows are 18 T cell receptor beta chains derived from one specimen sequenced in a study of blood T cell repertoires in COVID-19. Measured with immunoSEQ multiplex PCR; TCRdb has only the in-frame clones, and not every one. The repertoire consists of 100,000 to 150,000 clones, with about 89% occurring once and the leading ten covering less than 20%. The material sequenced was peripheral blood. These receptor sequences come from a man aged 45-60 years with active or convalescent COVID-19.

The chain is built from TRBV18 and TRBJ1-4; the match to TRBD1 covers 11 bases. CDR3 size: 15 residues. The germline CDR1 and CDR2 sequences are KGHSH and LQKENI. With 0 bases clipped from V and 8 bases from J, the junction kept 2 bases outside the gene matches. The CDR3 is CASSPPRTGGEKLFF. The CDR3 region has the DNA TGTGCCAGCTCACCACCGAGGACAGGGGGCGAAAAACTGTTTTTT.

The chain combines TRBV5-8 with TRBJ1-5, with TRBD1 identical over 7 bases. Germline V gene data show CDR1 as SGHTS and CDR2 as YDEGEE. With 0 bases clipped from V and 4 bases from J, the junction kept 4 bases outside the gene matches. This CDR3 comprises 15 residues. CDR3 in amino acids: CASSLERGRNQPQHF. The DNA of the CDR3 is TGTGCCAGCAGCTTGGAGAGGGGGCGAAATCAGCCCCAGCATTTT.

The rearrangement joins TRBV29-1 to TRBJ2-7; TRBD2 matches 9 bases. Germline values: CDR1 SQVTM, CDR2 ANQGSEA. This CDR3 is 17 amino acids long. V shed 0 bases and J 5 bases; nucleotides not matched to a gene: 14. The CDR3 DNA reads as TGCAGCGTTGAAGAAGTCGGTAGCGGGAGCGTCGGGAACGAGCAGTACTTC. Amino acids: CSVEEVGSGSVGNEQYF.

The gene calls are TRBV27 and TRBJ2-3, with D perhaps TRBD2 (6 bases). Per the germline V gene, CDR1 is MNHEY and CDR2 is SMNVEV (reference sequence). V was cut by 0 bases and J by 7 bases, with 8 bases left in between. This CDR3 comprises 13 residues. The CDR3 DNA reads as TGTGCCAGCAGTTTATCGGCGGGAAATACGCAGTATTTT. Protein product: CASSLSAGNTQYF.

The gene calls are TRBV21-1 and TRBJ1-6; the table assigns TRBD1, which was not confirmed against the DNA. TRBV21-1 represents a pseudogene. This CDR3 has 16 residues. CDR3 DNA sequence: TGTGCCAGCAGCATACTTCAGAGTAGGGGGCCTTCACCCCTCCACTTT. Translated, it gives CASSILQSRGPSPLHF.

The table lists this clone with a count of one. The rearrangement uses TRBV11-2 and TRBJ2-5; TRBD2 aligns across 8 bases. Germline loops: CDR1 SGHAT, CDR2 FQNNGV. The CDR3 spans 13 residues. Trimming took 5 bases from V and 7 from J; bases not matched to a gene: 6. The CDR3 region is CASSPAGEGTQYF. The CDR3 nucleotides are TGTGCCAGCAGCCCAGCGGGAGAGGGGACCCAGTACTTC. The variable domain in full, with the rest retrieved from reference TRBV11-2 and TRBJ2-5, is EAGVAQSPRYKIIEKRQSVAFWCNPISGHATLYWYQQILGQGPKLLIQFQNNGVVDDSQLPKDRFSAERLKGVDSTLKIQPAKLEDSAVYLCASSPAGEGTQYFGPGTRLLVL.

The gene calls are TRBV5-1 and TRBJ2-5; 9 bases are shared with TRBD2. Trimming cost V 4 bases and J 3 bases; bases outside gene matches: 7. The CDR3 spans 15 residues. Germline CDR1 is SGHRS and CDR2 is YFSETQ. CDR3: CASSPSSGAEETQYF. CDR3 nucleotides: TGCGCCAGCAGCCCCTCTAGCGGGGCAGAAGAGACCCAGTACTTC.

This rearrangement joins TRBV12-3 or TRBV12-4 to TRBJ1-6; D gene ambiguous. V lost 8 bases to trimming and J lost 5 bases, with 10 bases between them. The CDR3 runs to 13 residues. In nucleotides, the CDR3 is TGTGCCAGCGGAACACGGGATAATTCACCCCTCCACTTT. Translating it yields CASGTRDNSPLHF.

The rearrangement uses TRBV29-1 and TRBJ2-2; 9 bases align to TRBD1. This CDR3 has 15 residues. Germline loops: CDR1 SQVTM, CDR2 ANQGSEA. Unmatched junction bases numbered 7, after V lost 1 base and J lost 7 bases. CDR3 sequence (DNA): TGCAGCGTTGAAGGCCCGACAGGGGGGCACGGGGAGCTGTTTTTT. It specifies CSVEGPTGGHGELFF.

The chain uses TRBV7-2 and TRBJ2-7; 7 nucleotides agree with TRBD1. The CDR3 runs 14 residues. Looked up from germline, CDR1 is SGHTA and CDR2 is FQGNSA. The ends lost 5 bases at V and 0 bases at J; junction bases unmatched: 4. DNA of the CDR3: TGTGCCAGCAGCGTCCGGGACAGCTCCTACGAGCAGTACTTC. This translates into CASSVRDSSYEQYF.

The chain combines TRBV24-1 with TRBJ1-5; D possibly corresponds to TRBD1 (6 bases). V was trimmed by 3 bases and J by 9 bases, leaving 11 bases between them. The CDR3 runs 13 residues. Germline-derived CDR1 and CDR2 are KGHDR and SFDVKD. The CDR3 DNA reads TGTGCCACCAGTGATCCCACAGGGTGGCCCCAGCATTTT. This encodes CATSDPTGWPQHF.

The chain is built from TRBV11-2 and TRBJ1-1, with D unresolved. Trimming took off 5 bases at V and 5 bases at J, with 15 bases between the two ends. Germline-derived CDR1 and CDR2 are SGHAT and FQNNGV. CDR3 length: 14 residues. For the CDR3, the DNA is TGTGCCAGCAGCGTCTATTCTGGGAGAACTGAAGCTTTCTTT. Translating gives CASSVYSGRTEAFF.

The chain combines TRBV10-2 with TRBJ1-3; 8 nucleotides align to TRBD1. J was trimmed by 1 base and V by 6 bases; bases with no gene match: 2. This CDR3 is 14 amino acids long. Germline-derived CDR1 and CDR2 are WSHSY and SAAADI. The CDR3 nucleotides read TGCGCCAGCAGAGACAGGGGTTCTGGAAACACCATATATTTT. This sequence encodes CASRDRGSGNTIYF.

The chain combines TRBV6-5 with TRBJ2-3, with 11 bases aligning to TRBD1. V dropped 7 bases and J dropped 8; count of bases not matched to a gene: 8. The CDR3 spans 14 residues. CDR1 and CDR2 (germline): MNHEY, SVGAGI. The CDR3 reads CASIPGQGEGTQYF. CDR3 in DNA: TGTGCCAGCATTCCGGGACAGGGGGAGGGTACGCAGTATTTT.

This clone was seen once. This sequence joins TRBV30 and TRBJ2-1; D uncertain. CDR1 is GTSNPN and CDR2 is SVGIG in the germline V gene (reference sequence). This CDR3 contains 14 residues. V lost 1 base and J lost 3, with 10 bases in between. CDR3 in amino acids: CAWSDNWSYNEQFF. CDR3 DNA: TGTGCCTGGAGTGATAACTGGAGCTACAATGAGCAGTTCTTC.

This clone has just one count. The CDR3 DNA follows: TGTGCCAGCAGTGAACTCTTTGTAGTAGCTGAAGCTTTCTTT. This codes for CASSELFVVAEAFF. The gene calls are TRBV6-1 and TRBJ1-1; D is undetermined. Trimming left V 2 bases short and J 6 bases short, with 13 bases between. Per the germline V gene, CDR1 is MNHNS and CDR2 is SASEGT. The CDR3 is made up of 14 amino acids.

The rearrangement joins TRBV3-1 (or the pseudogene TRBV3-2) to TRBJ1-2, with 10 bases lining up with TRBD1. This CDR3 region has 15 residues. Germline V CDR1 and CDR2: LGHDT, YNNKEL (reference sequence). V lost 4 bases to trimming and J lost 3 bases; unmatched junction nucleotides: 5. As DNA, the CDR3 is TGTGCCAGCAGCCTAAGGGACAGGGGTTACTATGGCTACACCTTC. Translated, it gives CASSLRDRGYYGYTF.

This clone was seen a few times. The V and J genes are TRBV9 and TRBJ2-2; perhaps TRBD2 as D (6 bases). The length of the CDR3 is 15 residues. V was clipped by 2 bases and J by 1 base, with 9 bases between them. Looked up from germline, CDR1 is SGDLS and CDR2 is YYNGEE. CDR3 loop: CASSVGDLNTGELFF. DNA of the CDR3: TGTGCCAGCAGCGTCGGGGACTTGAACACCGGGGAGCTGTTTTTT.